This T cell receptor (beta chain) was sequenced for a study of blood T cells in healthy people across ages. General observations from the study: As age increased, TCR beta diversity per million T cells fell in a roughly linear fashion.

A sample-barcoded 5' primer and a J-beta primer mix were used in a second PCR of about 7 to 12 cycles. Via MiXCR, TCRdb re-called the 5' RACE reads, giving one row per CDR3 protein. The table includes over 600,000 distinct CDR3 sequences, roughly 56% detected once. Germline V gene lookup returns CDR1 ENHRY and CDR2 SYGVKD. Trimming pared 2 bases from V and 1 base from J, leaving 5 bases between. This CDR3 spans 13 amino acids. Concerning this clonotype: Antigen unknown.

This sequence joins TRBV10-3 and TRBJ1-1; no clear D gene. Sequencing used blood. The receptor's source is a man in his forties in good health. The CDR3 region has the DNA TGTGCCATCAGTGAGGCAGCGAACACTGAAGCTTTCTTT. Translated, it gives CAISEAANTEAFF.